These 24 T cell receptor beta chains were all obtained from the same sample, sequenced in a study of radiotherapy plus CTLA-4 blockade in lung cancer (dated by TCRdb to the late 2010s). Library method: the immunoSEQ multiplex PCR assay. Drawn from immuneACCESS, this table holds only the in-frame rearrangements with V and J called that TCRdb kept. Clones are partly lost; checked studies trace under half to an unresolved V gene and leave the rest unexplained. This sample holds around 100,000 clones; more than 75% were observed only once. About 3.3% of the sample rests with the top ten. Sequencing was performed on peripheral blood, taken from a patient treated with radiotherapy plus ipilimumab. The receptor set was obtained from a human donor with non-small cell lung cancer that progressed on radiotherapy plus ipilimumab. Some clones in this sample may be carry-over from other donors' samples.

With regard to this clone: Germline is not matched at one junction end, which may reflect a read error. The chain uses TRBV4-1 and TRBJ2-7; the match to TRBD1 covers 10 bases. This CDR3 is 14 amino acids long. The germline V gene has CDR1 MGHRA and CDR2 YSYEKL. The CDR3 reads CASRPTGGSNEQYF. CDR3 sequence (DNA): TGCGCCAGCAGGCCGACAGGGGGCTCCAACGAGCAGTACTTC.

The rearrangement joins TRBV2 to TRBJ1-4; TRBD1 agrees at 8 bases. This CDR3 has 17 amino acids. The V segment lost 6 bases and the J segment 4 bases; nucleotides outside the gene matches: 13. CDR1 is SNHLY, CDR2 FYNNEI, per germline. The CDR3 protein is CASRAGQGGGFNEKLFF. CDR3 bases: TGTGCCAGCAGGGCCGGACAGGGAGGGGGCTTTAATGAAAAACTGTTTTTT.

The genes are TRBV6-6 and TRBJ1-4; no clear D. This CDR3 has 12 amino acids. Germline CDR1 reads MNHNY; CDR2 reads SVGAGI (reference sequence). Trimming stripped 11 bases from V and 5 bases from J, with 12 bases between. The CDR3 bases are TGTGCCTCTCAGAGGAGCAATGAAAAACTGTTTTTT. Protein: CASQRSNEKLFF.

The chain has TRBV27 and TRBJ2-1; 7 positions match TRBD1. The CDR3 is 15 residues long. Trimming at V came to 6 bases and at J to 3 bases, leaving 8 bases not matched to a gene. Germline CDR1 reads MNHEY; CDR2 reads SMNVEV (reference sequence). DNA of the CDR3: TGTGCCAGCAGCCCCAGACGGGACAGCTACAATGAGCAGTTCTTC. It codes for CASSPRRDSYNEQFF.

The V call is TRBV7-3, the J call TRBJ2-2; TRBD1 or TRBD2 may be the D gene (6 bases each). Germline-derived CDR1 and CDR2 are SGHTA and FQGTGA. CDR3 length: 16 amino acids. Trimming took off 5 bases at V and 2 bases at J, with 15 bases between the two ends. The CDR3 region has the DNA TGTGCCAGCAGCATACGGGGGCAGCTTAACACCGGGGAGCTGTTTTTT. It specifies CASSIRGQLNTGELFF.

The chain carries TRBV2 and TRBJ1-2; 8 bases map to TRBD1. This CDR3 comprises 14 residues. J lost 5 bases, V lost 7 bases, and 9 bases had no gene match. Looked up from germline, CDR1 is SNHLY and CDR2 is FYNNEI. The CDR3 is CASTWDRNIYGYTF. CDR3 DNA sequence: TGTGCCAGCACTTGGGACAGGAATATATATGGCTACACCTTC.

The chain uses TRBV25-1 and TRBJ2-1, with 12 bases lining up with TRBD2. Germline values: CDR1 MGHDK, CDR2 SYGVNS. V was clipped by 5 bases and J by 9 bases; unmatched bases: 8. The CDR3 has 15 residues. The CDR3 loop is CASSKLAGGRGEQFF. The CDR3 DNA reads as TGTGCCAGCAGTAAACTAGCGGGGGGCCGCGGTGAGCAGTTCTTC.

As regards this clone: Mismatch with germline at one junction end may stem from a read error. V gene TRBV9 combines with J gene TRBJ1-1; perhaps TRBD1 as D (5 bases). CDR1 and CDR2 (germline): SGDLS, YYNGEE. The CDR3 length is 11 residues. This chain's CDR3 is CAGREGTEAFF. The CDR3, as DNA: TGTGCCGGCAGGGAGGGCACTGAAGCTTTCTTT.

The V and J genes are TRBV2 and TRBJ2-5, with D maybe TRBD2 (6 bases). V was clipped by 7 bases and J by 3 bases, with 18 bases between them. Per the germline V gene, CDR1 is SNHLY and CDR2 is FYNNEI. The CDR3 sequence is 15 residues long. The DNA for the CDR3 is TGTGCCAGCAACGGAATCGCGGGGAGCAAAGAGACCCAGTACTTC. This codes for CASNGIAGSKETQYF.

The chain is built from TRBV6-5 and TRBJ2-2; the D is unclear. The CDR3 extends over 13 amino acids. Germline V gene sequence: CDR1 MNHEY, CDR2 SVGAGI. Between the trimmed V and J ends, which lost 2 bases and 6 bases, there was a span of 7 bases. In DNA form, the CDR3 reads TGTGCCAGCAGTTACGTAGGCCCCGGGGAGCTGTTTTTT. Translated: CASSYVGPGELFF.

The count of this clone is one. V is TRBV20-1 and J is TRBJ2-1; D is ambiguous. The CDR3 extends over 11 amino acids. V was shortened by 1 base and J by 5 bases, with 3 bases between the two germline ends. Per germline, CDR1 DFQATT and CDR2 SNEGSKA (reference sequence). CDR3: CSARGHNEQFF. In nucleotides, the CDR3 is TGCAGTGCTAGAGGACACAATGAGCAGTTCTTC.

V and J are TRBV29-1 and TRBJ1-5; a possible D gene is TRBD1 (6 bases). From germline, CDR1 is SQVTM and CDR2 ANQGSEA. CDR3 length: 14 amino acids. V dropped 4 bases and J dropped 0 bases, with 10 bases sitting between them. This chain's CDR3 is CSVVTGFSNQPQHF. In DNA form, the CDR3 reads TGCAGCGTTGTAACAGGGTTTAGCAATCAGCCCCAGCATTTT.

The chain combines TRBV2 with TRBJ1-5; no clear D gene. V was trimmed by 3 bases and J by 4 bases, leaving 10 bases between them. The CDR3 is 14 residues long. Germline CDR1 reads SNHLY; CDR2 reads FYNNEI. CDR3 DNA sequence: TGTGCCAGCAGTGATAGCAGCCGGAATCAGCCCCAGCATTTT. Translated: CASSDSSRNQPQHF. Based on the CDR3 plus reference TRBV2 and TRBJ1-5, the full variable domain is EPEVTQTPSHQVTQMGQEVILRCVPISNHLYFYWYRQILGQKVEFLVSFYNNEISEKSEIFDDQFSVERPDGSNFTLKIRSTKLEDSAMYFCASSDSSRNQPQHFGDGTRLSIL.

The CDR3 sequence: CASSLDRPGTSGGNTGELFF. In DNA, the CDR3 is TGTGCCAGCAGCTTAGATCGACCCGGGACTAGCGGGGGGAATACCGGGGAGCTGTTTTTT. The chain recombines TRBV11-3 with TRBJ2-2; 15 bases map to TRBD2. J was trimmed by 5 bases and V by 0 bases; bases with no gene match: 10. CDR1 and CDR2 (germline): SGHNT, YENEEA. The CDR3 length is 20 residues.

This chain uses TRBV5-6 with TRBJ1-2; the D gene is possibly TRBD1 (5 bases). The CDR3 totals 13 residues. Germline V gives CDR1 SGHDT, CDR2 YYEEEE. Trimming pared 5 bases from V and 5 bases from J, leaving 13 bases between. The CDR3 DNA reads TGTGCCAGCAGTAGGACACCGCCGTATGGCTACACCTTC. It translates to CASSRTPPYGYTF.

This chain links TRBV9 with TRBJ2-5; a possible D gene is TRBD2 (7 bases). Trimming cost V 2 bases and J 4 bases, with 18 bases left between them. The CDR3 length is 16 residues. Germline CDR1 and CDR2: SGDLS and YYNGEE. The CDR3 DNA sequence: TGTGCCAGCAGCGTTGGCGGGGGCGTACCGGGAGAGACCCAGTACTTC. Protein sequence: CASSVGGGVPGETQYF.

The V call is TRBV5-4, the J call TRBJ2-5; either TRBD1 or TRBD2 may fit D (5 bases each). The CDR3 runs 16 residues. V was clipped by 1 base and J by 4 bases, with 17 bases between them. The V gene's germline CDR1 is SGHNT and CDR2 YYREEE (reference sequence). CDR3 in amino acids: CASSLRGPPWRETQYF. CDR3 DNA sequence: TGTGCCAGCAGCTTGAGGGGACCGCCCTGGAGAGAGACCCAGTACTTC.

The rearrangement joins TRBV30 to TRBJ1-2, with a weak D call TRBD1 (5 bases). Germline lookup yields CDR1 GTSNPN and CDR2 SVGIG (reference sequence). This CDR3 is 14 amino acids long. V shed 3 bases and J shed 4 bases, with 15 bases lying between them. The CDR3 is CAWRTERSGYGYTF. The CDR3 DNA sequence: TGTGCCTGGAGGACAGAAAGGAGTGGCTATGGCTACACCTTC. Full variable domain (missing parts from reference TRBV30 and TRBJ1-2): SQTIHQWPATLVQPVGSPLSLECTVEGTSNPNLYWYRQAAGRGLQLLFYSVGIGQISSEVPQNLSASRPQDRQFILSSKKLLLSDSGFYLCAWRTERSGYGYTFGSGTRLTVV.

The CDR3 DNA sequence: TGCGCCAGCAGCCGTTATACCGGGACCGGGGATAGCTATGGCTACACCTTC. It is translated as CASSRYTGTGDSYGYTF. The rearrangement uses TRBV4-3 and TRBJ1-2, with D possibly TRBD1 on 5 matching bases. There are 17 residues in the CDR3. CDR1 and CDR2 (germline): LGHNA, YSLEER. Trimming stripped 4 bases from V and 4 bases from J, with 22 bases between.

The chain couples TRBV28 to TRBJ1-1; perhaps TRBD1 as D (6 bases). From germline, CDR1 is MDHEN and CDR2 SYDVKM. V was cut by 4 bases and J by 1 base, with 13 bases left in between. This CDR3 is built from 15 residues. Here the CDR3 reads CASSSPGHPNTEAFF. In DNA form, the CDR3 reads TGTGCCAGCAGTTCACCGGGACACCCGAACACTGAAGCTTTCTTT.

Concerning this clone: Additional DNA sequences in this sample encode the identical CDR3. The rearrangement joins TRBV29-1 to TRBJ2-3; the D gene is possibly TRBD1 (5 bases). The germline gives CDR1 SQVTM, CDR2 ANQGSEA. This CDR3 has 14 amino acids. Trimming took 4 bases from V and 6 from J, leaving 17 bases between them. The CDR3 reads CSVGGGQTTDTQYF. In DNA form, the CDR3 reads TGCAGCGTTGGGGGTGGACAAACCACGGATACGCAGTATTTT.

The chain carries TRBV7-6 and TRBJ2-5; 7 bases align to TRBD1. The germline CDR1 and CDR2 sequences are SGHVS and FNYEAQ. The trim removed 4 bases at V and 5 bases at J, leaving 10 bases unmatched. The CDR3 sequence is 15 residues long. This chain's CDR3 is CASSSQQGKGETQYF. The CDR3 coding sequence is TGTGCCAGCAGCTCACAACAGGGGAAGGGGGAGACCCAGTACTTC.

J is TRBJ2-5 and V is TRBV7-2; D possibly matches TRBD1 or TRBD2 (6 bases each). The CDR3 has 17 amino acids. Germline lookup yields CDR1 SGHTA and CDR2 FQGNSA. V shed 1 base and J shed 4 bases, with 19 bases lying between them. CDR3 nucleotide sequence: TGTGCCAGCAGCTTAGAGTGGGGGGCCTATGACGGAGAGACCCAGTACTTC. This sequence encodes CASSLEWGAYDGETQYF.

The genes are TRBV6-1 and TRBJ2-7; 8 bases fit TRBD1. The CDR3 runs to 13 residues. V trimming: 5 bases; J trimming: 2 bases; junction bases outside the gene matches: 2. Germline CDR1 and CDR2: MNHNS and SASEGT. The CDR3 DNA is TGTGCCAGCAGTAGGACAGGGACCTACGAGCAGTACTTC. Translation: CASSRTGTYEQYF.